This T cell receptor (beta chain) was observed in a study of shared clonotypes between healthy human individuals (dated by TCRdb to about 2020). Describing the broader study: The cohort included a few men and two women between 18 and 49 years of age. To increase sequencing depth and limit assay-specific biases, TCR repertoire library preparation and sequencing were carried out by different laboratories using diverse techniques. Leukapheresis yielded between about 0.85 and 9.5 billion PBMCs per donor. Per donor, three plates each were used for CD4 naive and CD4 memory, two for CD8 naive, and one for CD8 memory. To estimate repertoire size and how much clonotypes are shared between individuals, the study performed deep sequencing of blood TCR repertoires from about five healthy adults. Broader findings and caveats from the paper: Compared with non-shared clonotypes, clonotypes shared by all four sorted-subset donors had higher generation probabilities. Based on pairwise subsampling, the degree of clonotype sharing among donors was expected to be affected by sequencing depth. The small number of donors limited the genetic and exposure-history diversity represented. Across four donors, 4.5% to 6.5% of naive CD4, around 3.5% of naive CD8, 2.3% of memory CD4, and under 0.45% of memory CD8 clonotypes were shared. Only blood was sampled, and tissue TCR repertoires likely differ from those in blood. Estimated clonotype richness was generally larger for naive than for memory subsets. Incomplete sequencing was indicated by rarefaction of sorted-subset datasets, despite the large sequencing depth.

Using the deep immunoSEQ assay, multiplex PCR amplified TCR CDR3 regions from genomic DNA. Genomic DNA extracted from each cell subset was distributed evenly over all wells of several immunoSEQ 96-well plates, and each plate served as one replicate. Each replicate PCR for sorted subsets received about 180 ng genomic DNA, equal to about 30,000 T cell genomes. Purified libraries were measured with a Qubit 3.0 fluorometer, size-checked on a Bioanalyzer 2100, and measured again with the KAPA Library Quantification kit. A separate single-read 150-cycle Illumina NextSeq 550 flow cell was used to sequence each immunoSEQ 96-well plate. The authors processed their data as follows. Because the immunoSEQ output held only junctional sequences and lacked quality scores, the filtering could not match the filtering applied to full-length reads. Sequences were annotated with PyIR, a Python wrapper for IgBLAST v1.9, using IMGT germline references to assign V/J genes and CDR3. Reads were removed for weak V/J assignments (E-value above 1e-6), missing CDR3, stop codons, out-of-frame junctions, or ambiguous translated residues. A V3J clonotype was defined by an identical inferred V gene, J gene, and CDR3 amino acid sequence. Percentage overlap between repertoires was calculated by dividing the number of shared unique clonotypes by the size of the smaller repertoire. Three approaches were used to assess repertoire richness: RTK rarefaction, the Chao1 estimator, and Recon v2.1 estimates of unobserved clonotypes. OLGA was used to compute generation probabilities for all TCRbeta clonotypes that the gDNA method yielded from a handful of donors. Held by TCRdb, this immuneACCESS table contains in-frame sequences only and omits some clones. Under half of the omission traces to an unresolved V gene where checked; the cause of the rest is unknown. Clonal size and the V and J genes are those of that table, whereas D and trimming came from the DNA. In this sample the table shows some 1.5 million clones, around 97% of which occur a single time. The top ten hold roughly 1.2% of the sample.

With respect to this clone: Its cognate antigen has yet to be identified. Base qualities are not provided; no much larger clone lies one nucleotide away.

Donors were healthy HIV-negative adults with no recently reported acute infections or vaccinations. Every donor was a Caucasian adult residing in Nashville, Tennessee, USA. CD4+ T cells were enriched through magnetic negative selection, after which naive cells were positively selected on CD45RA and the remaining negative fraction served as the memory subset. Blood was collected by leukapheresis, and PBMCs were isolated by Ficoll-Histopaque density gradient centrifugation and then cryopreserved in liquid nitrogen vapor phase. Purity and quantity of every magnetically sorted T cell population were checked by analytical flow cytometry. Genomic DNA was isolated from each sorted fraction and quantified by UV absorbance on a Nanodrop 2000c. The germline V gene encodes CDR1 SGHRS and CDR2 YFSETQ. The CDR3 sequence holds 14 residues, the cysteine and phenylalanine included. Only the CDR3 portion is preserved as DNA: 42 bases, with reading frame beginning at the first base. The germline V end is reduced by 2 bases and the J end by 5 bases; junction bases left unmatched: 4.

The clonotype comes from a man aged 25-40 years in good health. The sequencing sample was made of naive CD4+ T cells sorted from blood. The sample's cell subset or site label, in plain terms: CD45RA+ positively selected. The rearrangement combines TRBV5-1 with TRBJ2-7; TRBD2 agrees with 10 junctional bases. The CDR3 reads as follows: CASSLLLAGNEQYF. The DNA sequence is given as TGCGCCAGCAGCTTATTACTAGCGGGAAACGAGCAGTACTTC.